This section outlines one T cell receptor beta chain sequence together with its context. Only in-frame clones appear in the TCRdb table, and some are missing; sequencing was by immunoSEQ multiplex PCR. The table has fewer than 350,000 clones, over 75% seen once. The length of the CDR3 is 14 residues. Germline CDR1 reads MGHRA; CDR2 reads YSYEKL. Trimming took off 0 bases at V and 2 bases at J, with 7 bases between the two ends. The data were taken from a study of blood T cell repertoires in COVID-19. About the research overall: Sites in the United States, Italy and Spain provided acute and convalescent COVID-19 samples. In each case, the material was cDNA or gDNA derived from T cells, B-cell-depleted T cells, or PBMCs.

The specimen sequenced was peripheral blood. The receptor was derived from a woman aged 45-60 years who had recovered from COVID-19. V usage is TRBV4-1 and J usage is TRBJ1-1; D is unclear. The CDR3 loop reads CASSQDFRNTEAFF. CDR3 nucleotides: TGCGCCAGCAGCCAAGATTTCAGAAACACTGAAGCTTTCTTT.